The rows below give T cell receptor beta chains drawn from one sample of a study of CD8 T cells in ankylosing spondylitis. TCRdb ran MiXCR on the 5' RACE reads and lists one entry per CDR3 protein. The repertoire holds around 770,000 distinct CDR3 sequences, with about 10% as singletons. The sample taken for sequencing was blood, either unsorted or a sorted T cell fraction (not recorded which). The receptors were sampled from a male donor with ankylosing spondylitis. CDR3s include the opening cysteine and the closing phenylalanine or tryptophan. The D gene is left open where the match is weak. The listing skips clone size in some rows; elsewhere it reads once, few, many or a size class.

V	size	J	D	CDR3	DNA
TRBV28	NA	TRBJ2-7	TRBD2	CASSFRTSGRFSYEQYF	TGTGCCAGCAGTTTTCGGACTAGCGGGAGGTTCTCCTACGAGCAGTACTTC
TRBV20-1	NA	TRBJ2-4	TRBD2	CCARDAGEVWAKNIQYF	TGCTGTGCTAGAGATGCGGGAGAGGTCTGGGCCAAAAACATTCAGTACTTC
TRBV25-1	NA	TRBJ2-1	TRBD1	CASSDILGQYNEQFF	TGTGCCAGCAGTGACATCCTGGGACAGTACAATGAGCAGTTCTTC
TRBV6-1	once	TRBJ2-1	NA	CASRESRGQAYNEQFF	TGTGCCAGCAGAGAGAGCAGGGGACAAGCTTACAATGAGCAGTTCTTC
TRBV20-1	many	TRBJ2-3	NA	CSARGGRTDTQYF	TGCAGTGCTAGAGGGGGGCGCACAGATACGCAGTATTTT
TRBV20-1	few	TRBJ2-4	NA	CSGAGVGDSAKNIQYF	TGCAGTGGGGCCGGGGTGGGGGATTCAGCCAAAAACATTCAGTACTTC
TRBV12-3/TRBV12-4	NA	TRBJ2-1	TRBD2	CASSFASGSSNEQFF	TGTGCCAGCAGTTTTGCTAGCGGGAGTTCTAATGAGCAGTTCTTC
TRBV12-3/TRBV12-4	few	TRBJ2-7	NA	CASSPLAANPYEQYF	TGTGCCAGCAGTCCATTAGCGGCGAACCCCTACGAGCAGTACTTC
TRBV6-2/TRBV6-3	NA	TRBJ2-1	NA	CASSRAGPNNEQFF	TGTGCCAGCAGTCGTGCGGGACCCAACAATGAGCAGTTCTTC
TRBV12-3/TRBV12-4	NA	TRBJ1-6	TRBD1	CASARDRGADSPLHF	TGTGCCAGCGCCCGGGACAGGGGTGCGGATTCACCCCTCCACTTT